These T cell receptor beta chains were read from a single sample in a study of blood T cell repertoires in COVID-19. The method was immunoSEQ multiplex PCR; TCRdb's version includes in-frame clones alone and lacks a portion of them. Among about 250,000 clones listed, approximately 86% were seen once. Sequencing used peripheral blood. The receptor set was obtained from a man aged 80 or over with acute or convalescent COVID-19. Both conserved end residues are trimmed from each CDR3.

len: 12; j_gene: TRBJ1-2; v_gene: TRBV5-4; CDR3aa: ASSFGTVNYGYT
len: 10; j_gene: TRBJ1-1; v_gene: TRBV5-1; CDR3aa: ASSLQGTEAF
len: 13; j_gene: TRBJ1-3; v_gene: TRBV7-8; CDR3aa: ASSLSSDFGNTIY
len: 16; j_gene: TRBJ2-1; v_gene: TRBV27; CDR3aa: ASNFGQGRNPSYNEQF
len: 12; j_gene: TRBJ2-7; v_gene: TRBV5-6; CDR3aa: ASSPSRGQHEQY
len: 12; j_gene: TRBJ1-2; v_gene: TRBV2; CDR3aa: ASKLGTGNDGYT
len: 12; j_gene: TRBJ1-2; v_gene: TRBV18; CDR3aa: ASSPRADGTGYT
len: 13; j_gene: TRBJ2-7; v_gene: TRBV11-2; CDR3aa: ASSLDGTAFYEQY
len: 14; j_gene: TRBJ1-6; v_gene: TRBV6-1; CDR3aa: ASSETGDRSDSPLH
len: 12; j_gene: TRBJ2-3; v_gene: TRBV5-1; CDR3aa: ASSLGEAEDTQY
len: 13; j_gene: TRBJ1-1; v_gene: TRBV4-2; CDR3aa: ASSQNRQGIPEAF
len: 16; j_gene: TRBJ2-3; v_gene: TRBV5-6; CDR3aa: ASSFLSSRLGGTDTQY
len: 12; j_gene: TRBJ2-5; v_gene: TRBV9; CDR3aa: ASTPRDTQETQY
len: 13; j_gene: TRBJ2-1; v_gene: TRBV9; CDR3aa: ASSVRAGGPSEQF
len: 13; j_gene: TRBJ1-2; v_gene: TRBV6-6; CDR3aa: ASSPQGASGYGYT
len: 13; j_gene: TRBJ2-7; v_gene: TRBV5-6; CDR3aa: ASSLDGTGTYEQY
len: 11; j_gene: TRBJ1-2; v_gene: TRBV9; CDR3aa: ASSVETGNGYT
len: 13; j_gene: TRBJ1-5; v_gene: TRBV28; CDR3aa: ASRETTGRNQPQH